This is a list of T cell receptor beta chains from one sample in a study of T cell repertoires in aging, cancer and after chemotherapy. Using its own MiXCR run on the multiplex PCR reads, TCRdb lists one record per CDR3 protein. The sample lists 2,100 or so distinct CDR3 sequences; 30% to 40% were seen once. Sequenced input: blood. The receptors were sampled from a human donor in good health. CDR3s include the opening cysteine and the closing phenylalanine or tryptophan. D genes are given only for firm matches. Expanded clones get a size class; other rows say once, few or many, or leave the size out.

V	size	D	J	DNA	CDR3
TRBV18	few	.	TRBJ2-1	TGTGCCAGCTCACCCTTGAGGGGAGAGGACAATGAGCAGTTCTTC	CASSPLRGEDNEQFF
TRBV19	medium-sized	.	TRBJ1-6	TGTGCCAGTAGTATGGACAATCGATCACCCCTCCACTTT	CASSMDNRSPLHF
TRBV6-5	few	TRBD2	TRBJ2-1	TGTGCCAGCAGTTACTCGGGGAAGCGGGAGGGCCGGTATGAGCAGTTCTTC	CASSYSGKREGRYEQFF
TRBV19	medium-sized	.	TRBJ1-2	TGTGCCAGTACGCGGGGATCTAACTATGGCTACACCTTC	CASTRGSNYGYTF
TRBV12-3/TRBV12-4	.	.	TRBJ2-7	TGTGCCAGCAGTTTGAGTTCCTGGGCTGGGGTTCGCTCCTACGAGCAGTACTTC	CASSLSSWAGVRSYEQYF
TRBV6-5	few	TRBD1	TRBJ2-1	TGTGCCAGCAGTTACTCAAGGGACAGCTACTACAATGAGCAGTTCTTC	CASSYSRDSYYNEQFF
TRBV30	few	TRBD1	TRBJ1-2	TGTGCCTGGAGTAGACCCGGGACAGAAAACTATGGCTACACCTTC	CAWSRPGTENYGYTF
TRBV7-9	.	.	TRBJ2-7	TGTGCCAGCAGCCCCCGTCGGGCGGGTTCCTACGAGCAGTACTTC	CASSPRRAGSYEQYF
TRBV27	.	.	TRBJ1-6	TGTGCCAGTGGGGGGAATTCACCCCTCCACTTT	CASGGNSPLHF
TRBV5-4	.	TRBD1	TRBJ2-1	TGTGCCAGCAGTGCCCTGGGACAGGGCTACAATGAGCAGTTCTTC	CASSALGQGYNEQFF
TRBV20-1	once	.	TRBJ2-1	TGCAGTGCCCCGATGAGCGGTCGCTCCTACAATGAGCAGTTCTTC	CSAPMSGRSYNEQFF
TRBV30	.	.	TRBJ1-3	TGTGCCTGGAGTGTAGGGGGCTCTGGAAACACCATATATTTT	CAWSVGGSGNTIYF
TRBV18	.	TRBD1	TRBJ2-5	TGTGCCAGCTCACCATTGGGACAGGGCCAAGAGACCCAGTACTTC	CASSPLGQGQETQYF
TRBV19	.	TRBD2	TRBJ2-7	TGTGCCAGTAGTACAGGACTAGCAGGCGAGCAGTACTTC	CASSTGLAGEQYF
TRBV30	medium-sized	.	TRBJ2-2	TGTGCCTGGACGGACCATTACACCGGGGAGCTGTTTTTT	CAWTDHYTGELFF
TRBV5-6	.	.	TRBJ2-7	TGTGCCAGCAGCTTGGAGGATAGGCGAAGCTCCTACGAGCAGTACTTC	CASSLEDRRSSYEQYF
TRBV27	.	.	TRBJ1-6	TGTGCCAGCAGCCCTTACGGTTATAATTCACCCCTCCACTTT	CASSPYGYNSPLHF
TRBV10-3	few	.	TRBJ1-2	TGTGCCATCAGTGAGTCGGGGGGGTATGGCTACACCTTC	CAISESGGYGYTF
TRBV7-9	.	.	TRBJ1-1	TGTGCCAGCAGCCTCGCCGGCCCATCAAACACTGAAGCTTTCTTT	CASSLAGPSNTEAFF
TRBV10-3	few	.	TRBJ1-2	TGTGCCATCAGTGGAGGGGATGGCTACACCTTC	CAISGGDGYTF
TRBV5-1	.	TRBD2	TRBJ2-3	TGCGCCAGCAGCCTAGACTCAGCGGGAGAGGGGGGTACGCAGTATTTT	CASSLDSAGEGGTQYF
TRBV30	.	.	TRBJ1-5	TGTGCCTGGAGTCCTTGGCAGCCCCAGCATTTT	CAWSPWQPQHF
TRBV5-4	.	.	TRBJ2-7	TGTGCCAGCAGCCTCACAGGGGAGCAGTACTTC	CASSLTGEQYF
TRBV12-3/TRBV12-4	few	.	TRBJ1-1	TGTGCCAGCACCTGGACCTGGAACACTGAAGCTTTCTTT	CASTWTWNTEAFF
TRBV6-5	medium-sized	TRBD2	TRBJ2-2	TGTGCCAGCAGTTACCACCAGCGGGGCCCCGGGGAGCTGTTTTTT	CASSYHQRGPGELFF
TRBV20-1	few	TRBD2	TRBJ2-7	TGCAGTGCTAGACTAGCGGGGCGATACGAGCAGTACTTC	CSARLAGRYEQYF